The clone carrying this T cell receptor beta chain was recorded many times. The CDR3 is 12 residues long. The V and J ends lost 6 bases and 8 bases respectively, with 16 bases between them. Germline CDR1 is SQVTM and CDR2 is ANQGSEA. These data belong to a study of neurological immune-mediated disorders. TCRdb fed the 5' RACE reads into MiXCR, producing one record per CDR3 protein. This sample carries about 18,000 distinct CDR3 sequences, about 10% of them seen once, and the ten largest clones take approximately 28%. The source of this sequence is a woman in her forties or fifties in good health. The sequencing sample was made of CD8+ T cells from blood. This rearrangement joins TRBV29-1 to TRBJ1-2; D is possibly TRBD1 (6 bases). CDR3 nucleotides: TGCAGCGTCAACAGTGGACAGCTCGGCTACACCTTC. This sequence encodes CSVNSGQLGYTF.